A single T cell receptor (beta chain) is shown here with its context. What it recognizes is unknown. The data belong to a study of cytomegalovirus exposure and HLA in healthy donors. The PCR ran on 60 Vbeta and 13 Jbeta primers. How the authors handled the data: Unique TCR beta chains totaled some 81 million in a later count, with around 10 million of them shared. The protocol was immunoSEQ multiplex PCR, while the TCRdb copy is restricted to in-frame clones and leaves out a portion. V, J and clone size are those of that table, while D and trimming were read from the DNA. The data contain some 140,000 clones, approximately 89% of them singletons. Study findings and constraints: The study listed 164 cytomegalovirus-associated TCR beta chains. Roughly even sequencing depth across donors was the assumption behind the presence/absence analyses.

Sequencing was performed on PBMCs. The receptor comes from a woman aged 25-40 years in good health and CMV-seropositive.

This CDR3 reads CASNPRGGDTQYF. The CDR3 DNA reads as TGTGCCAGCAACCCCCGCGGTGGGGATACGCAGTATTTT. This chain links TRBV9 with TRBJ2-3, with no clear D. V dropped 6 bases and J dropped 6 bases, with 14 bases sitting between them. CDR1 SGDLS and CDR2 YYNGEE come from the germline V gene. The CDR3 length is 13 residues.